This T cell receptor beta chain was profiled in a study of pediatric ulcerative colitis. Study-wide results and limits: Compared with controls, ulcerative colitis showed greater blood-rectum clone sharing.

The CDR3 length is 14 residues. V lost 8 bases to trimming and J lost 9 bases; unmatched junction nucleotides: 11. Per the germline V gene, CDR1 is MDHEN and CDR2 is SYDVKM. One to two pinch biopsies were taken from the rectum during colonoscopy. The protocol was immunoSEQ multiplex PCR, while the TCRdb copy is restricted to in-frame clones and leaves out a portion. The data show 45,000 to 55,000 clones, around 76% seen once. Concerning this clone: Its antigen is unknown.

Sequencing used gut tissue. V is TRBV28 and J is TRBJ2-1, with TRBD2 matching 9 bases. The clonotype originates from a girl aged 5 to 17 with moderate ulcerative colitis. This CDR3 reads CASAVAGGHIEQFF. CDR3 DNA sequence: TGTGCCAGCGCCGTGGCGGGGGGGCATATTGAGCAGTTCTTC. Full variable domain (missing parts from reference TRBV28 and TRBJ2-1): DVKVTQSSRYLVKRTGEKVFLECVQDMDHENMFWYRQDPGLGLRLIYFSYDVKMKEKGDIPEGYSVSREKKERFSLILESASTNQTSMYLCASAVAGGHIEQFFGPGTRLTVL.